This T cell receptor (beta chain) appears in the sequencing data of a study of OX40 agonist ivuxolimab in advanced cancers. Study-level information: Mean age approximately 66 years, range about 20 to 79; 82.7% male. Eligibility rules accepted prior anti-PD-1, anti-PD-L1 or anti-CTLA-4 therapy, and 30% to 40% had some.

Blood samples were obtained at baseline, cycle 4 day 1, and cycle 7 day 1. Germline V gives CDR1 SGDLS, CDR2 YYNGEE. The trim removed 3 bases at V and 3 bases at J, leaving 8 bases unmatched. The CDR3 covers 16 residues. Profiling relied on immunoSEQ multiplex PCR, and the TCRdb table lists in-frame clones only, not all of them. The table shows around 70,000 clones, with roughly 80% occurring only once. The sequence derives from an adult with an advanced solid tumor such as melanoma, head and neck, liver or kidney cancer. The J gene is TRBJ1-2, the V gene TRBV9, with 10 bases lining up with TRBD1. The sequences come from CD4+ or CD8+ T cells sorted from blood, collected in a trial of the OX40 agonist ivuxolimab. Here the CDR3 reads CASSGPGTGVDYGYTF. As DNA, the CDR3 is TGTGCCAGCAGCGGTCCCGGGACAGGGGTTGACTATGGCTACACCTTC. Filled out from reference TRBV9 and TRBJ1-2, the complete variable domain reads DSGVTQTPKHLITATGQRVTLRCSPRSGDLSVYWYQQSLDQGLQFLIQYYNGEERAKGNILERFSAQQFPDLHSELNLSSLELGDSALYFCASSGPGTGVDYGYTFGSGTRLTVV.